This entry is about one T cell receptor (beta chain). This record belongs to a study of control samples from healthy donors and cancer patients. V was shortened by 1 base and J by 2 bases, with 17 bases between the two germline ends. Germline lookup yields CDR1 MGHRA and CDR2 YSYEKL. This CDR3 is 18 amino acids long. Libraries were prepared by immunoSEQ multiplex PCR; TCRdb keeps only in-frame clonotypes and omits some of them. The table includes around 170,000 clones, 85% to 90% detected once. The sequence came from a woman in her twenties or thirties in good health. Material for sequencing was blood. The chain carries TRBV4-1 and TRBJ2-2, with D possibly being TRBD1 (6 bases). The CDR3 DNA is TGCGCCAGCAGCCAAGGGATTGGCACAGGGTTCAACACCGGGGAGCTGTTTTTT. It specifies CASSQGIGTGFNTGELFF.